Below are 10 T cell receptor beta chains sequenced from a single sample in a study of cytomegalovirus exposure and HLA in healthy donors (dated by TCRdb to the late 2010s). To prepare the library, the immunoSEQ multiplex PCR assay was applied. For the multiplex PCR, a mixture combining 60 forward primers for TCR Vbeta segments and 13 reverse primers for TCR Jbeta segments was used. Not all clones reach the TCRdb copy of this immuneACCESS table, which keeps in-frame sequences only. Checked studies attribute under half of the gap to unresolved V genes and leave the rest unexplained. This sample holds about 100,000 clones; 60% to 80% were observed only once. Roughly 2.6% of the sample is held by the ten biggest clonotypes. The sample was PBMCs. These receptor sequences come from a man in his forties or fifties in good health and CMV-seropositive.

The chain links TRBV27 to TRBJ2-1; 8 nucleotides line up with TRBD2. J was trimmed by 15 bases and V by 8 bases; bases with no gene match: 18. CDR3 length equals 14 residues. Per germline, CDR1 MNHEY and CDR2 SMNVEV (reference sequence). CDR3 nucleotides: TGTGCCAGCGGACCGGGACTAGGGGAAGTAAAGCCGTTCTTC. As protein: CASGPGLGEVKPFF.

The genes are TRBV5-4 and TRBJ2-7; D is unclear. Looked up from germline, CDR1 is SGHNT and CDR2 is YYREEE (reference sequence). With 0 bases removed from V and 2 bases from J, the gap between germline ends came to 12 bases. There are 15 residues in the CDR3. CDR3: CASSLDPGMAYEQYF. DNA for the CDR3: TGTGCCAGCAGCTTGGATCCAGGAATGGCCTACGAGCAGTACTTC.

The genes are TRBV28 and TRBJ2-5; TRBD1 matches 7 bases. The junction had 8 bases not matched to a gene; V was cut back by 6 bases and J by 1 base. Germline V gives CDR1 MDHEN, CDR2 SYDVKM. This CDR3 is 15 amino acids long. The CDR3 is CASSITGAPQETQYF. CDR3 coding DNA: TGTGCCAGCAGCATTACAGGGGCCCCCCAAGAGACCCAGTACTTC.

This chain links TRBV11-2 with TRBJ1-6, with a tentative D call TRBD1 (5 bases). V was shortened by 5 bases and J by 6 bases, with 20 bases between the two germline ends. The CDR3 totals 17 residues. Germline V CDR1 and CDR2: SGHAT, FQNNGV. The CDR3 spells CASSPPGGAVLNSPLHF. CDR3 coding DNA: TGTGCCAGCAGCCCTCCTGGCGGGGCAGTCCTTAATTCACCCCTCCACTTT.

On this clone itself: Other DNA sequences of this sample code for an identical CDR3. The rearrangement joins TRBV7-2 to TRBJ2-3; 8 positions match TRBD1. CDR3 length: 14 amino acids. Germline CDR1 SGHTA, CDR2 FQGNSA. The junction had 4 bases not matched to a gene; V was cut back by 5 bases and J by 3 bases. The CDR3 sequence is CASSPDRGTDTQYF. The CDR3 bases are TGTGCCAGCAGCCCTGACAGGGGTACAGATACGCAGTATTTT.

CDR3 region: CASNLLGVGAGEAFF. The CDR3 DNA reads TGTGCCAGCAACCTACTCGGGGTTGGGGCGGGGGAAGCTTTCTTT. The genes are TRBV6-1 and TRBJ1-1; D possibly corresponds to TRBD1 (5 bases). Trimming took 7 bases from V and 8 from J, leaving 23 bases between them. Germline V lookup: CDR1 MNHNS, CDR2 SASEGT. The CDR3 spans 15 residues.

The V and J genes are TRBV18 and TRBJ1-1; 8 positions match TRBD1. The germline V gene encodes CDR1 KGHSH and CDR2 LQKENI. V was clipped by 5 bases and J by 0 bases; unmatched bases: 5. The CDR3 loop spans 15 amino acids. Written as DNA, the CDR3 is TGTGCCAGCTCAGGGGGACAGGACATGAACACTGAAGCTTTCTTT. This gives the protein CASSGGQDMNTEAFF.

The chain links TRBV10-3 to TRBJ2-3, with D possibly being TRBD1 (5 bases). V lost 5 bases and J lost 3, with 36 bases in between. CDR3 length equals 22 residues. From germline, CDR1 is ENHRY and CDR2 SYGVKD. In DNA, the CDR3 is TGTGCCATCAGTCCCCAACGGCGGCTTGAACCTCAACAGGCCGGGTGGACAGATACGCAGTATTTT. Its translation is CAISPQRRLEPQQAGWTDTQYF.

The chain is built from TRBV7-8 and TRBJ2-5; D gene ambiguous. Trimming took 4 bases from V and 1 from J, leaving 19 bases between them. This CDR3 is built from 17 residues. Per germline, CDR1 SGHVS and CDR2 FQNEAQ. CDR3 nucleotide sequence: TGTGCCAGCAGCTCCCGGTTAGCAGTTGCTGGCCAAGAGACCCAGTACTTC. Translating gives CASSSRLAVAGQETQYF.

The rearrangement links TRBV6-1 to TRBJ1-2, with 7 nucleotides matching TRBD1. V shed 7 bases and J 3 bases; nucleotides not matched to a gene: 8. CDR1 MNHNS and CDR2 SASEGT come from the germline V gene. CDR3 length equals 14 residues. CDR3 sequence reads: CASNLGGDDYGYTF. CDR3 coding DNA: TGTGCCAGCAACCTAGGGGGCGACGACTATGGCTACACCTTC.